This T cell receptor (beta chain) comes out of a study of blood T cell repertoires in COVID-19. Turning to the study itself: Italy, Spain and the United States were the sources of the convalescent and acute COVID-19 samples. T cells, B-cell-depleted T cells, or PBMCs provided the cDNA or gDNA that served as material.

TCRdb's copy holds only in-frame clones and misses some; the assay was immunoSEQ multiplex PCR. The sample includes 150,000 or so clones, 80% to 90% of them seen just once. V lost 3 bases and J lost 8, with 7 bases in between. The CDR3 is made up of 12 amino acids. The gene calls are TRBV12-3 or TRBV12-4 and TRBJ1-4; D unclear. This sequence originates from a woman aged 65 to 85 with acute or convalescent COVID-19. Input material: peripheral blood. This CDR3 is CASSLRGEKLFF. CDR3 DNA sequence: TGTGCCAGCAGTTTGAGAGGGGAAAAACTGTTTTTT.